The 11 T cell receptor beta chains reported below all come from one sample, sequenced in a study of blood T cells in healthy people across ages. Combining a sample-barcoded 5' primer with a J-beta primer mix, a second PCR ran for about 7 to 11 cycles. TCRdb re-called the 5' RACE reads through MiXCR, storing one row per CDR3 protein. The repertoire includes about 580,000 distinct CDR3 sequences, around 50% of them detected once, and about 26% sits in the top ten. Sequencing was performed on blood. These receptors were collected from a man at least 80 years old in good health.

The V gene is TRBV7-9, the J gene TRBJ1-1; D ambiguous. The germline CDR1 and CDR2 sequences are SEHNR and FQNEAQ (reference sequence). The CDR3 runs to 14 residues. V was pared by 2 bases and J by 2 bases, with 9 bases between. CDR3 residues: CASSLSASNTEAFF. CDR3 nucleotides: TGTGCCAGCAGCTTATCCGCCAGTAACACTGAAGCTTTCTTT.

This clonotype was seen only a few times. The rearrangement links TRBV20-1 to TRBJ1-2, with TRBD1 as a possible D gene (6 bases). V lost 4 bases and J lost 6, with 15 bases in between. The CDR3 totals 13 residues. Germline lookup yields CDR1 DFQATT and CDR2 SNEGSKA (reference sequence). The chain's CDR3 is CSATPGGGDGYTF. In nucleotides, the CDR3 is TGCAGTGCTACCCCCGGGGGCGGTGATGGCTACACCTTC.

In its sample, this clonotype was seen a few times. The chain employs TRBV5-1 and TRBJ2-1; perhaps D is TRBD1 or TRBD2 (5 bases each). This CDR3 spans 15 amino acids. Trimming stripped 1 base from V and 5 bases from J, with 13 bases between. Germline CDR1 SGHRS, CDR2 YFSETQ. The CDR3 protein is CASSLKGTYNNEQFF. The CDR3, as DNA: TGCGCCAGCAGCTTGAAGGGGACGTACAACAATGAGCAGTTCTTC.

V usage is TRBV10-3 and J usage is TRBJ2-1, with 10 bases lining up with TRBD1. Trimming removed 0 bases from V and 0 bases from J; junction bases left unmatched: 11. The length of the CDR3 is 20 residues. Germline CDR1 reads ENHRY; CDR2 reads SYGVKD. CDR3 in DNA: TGTGCCATCAGTGAGTCGGGCGTTGGACAGGGGGATCCCTCCTACAATGAGCAGTTCTTC. This sequence encodes CAISESGVGQGDPSYNEQFF.

In regard to this clonotype: This may be a read error, as it is one base from a much larger clone. The J gene is TRBJ2-3, the V gene TRBV12-5; 8 positions match TRBD1. The length of the CDR3 is 14 residues. With V trimmed by 4 bases and J by 4 bases, 4 bases remained unmatched. The germline V gene encodes CDR1 LGHNT and CDR2 FRNRAP. This CDR3 is CASGWATGADTQYF. The CDR3 region has the DNA TGTGCTAGTGGTTGGGCGACAGGGGCAGATACGCAGTATTTT.

This clonotype has only a few counts. This rearrangement joins TRBV6-5 to TRBJ1-2; the D is unclear. Trimming pared 0 bases from V and 4 bases from J, leaving 21 bases between. This CDR3 spans 18 amino acids. CDR1 and CDR2 from the germline V gene are MNHEY and SVGAGI. The CDR3 bases are TGTGCCAGCAGTTACTCGAGCAGACGTAGAACTATCGGCTATGGCTACACCTTC. Its protein is CASSYSSRRRTIGYGYTF.

This clonotype showed up many times. The J gene is TRBJ1-1, the V gene TRBV6-6; maybe TRBD1 (5 bases). The V end lost 5 bases, the J end lost 11 bases, and 15 bases lay between the germline ends. The CDR3 sequence is 12 residues long. The germline V gene has CDR1 MNHNY and CDR2 SVGAGI (reference sequence). The DNA for the CDR3 is TGTGCCAGCAGTACCGGGACCCCCGACGCTTTCTTT. The encoded protein is CASSTGTPDAFF.

The chain recombines TRBV6-2 or TRBV6-3 with TRBJ2-3; TRBD2 matches at 8 bases. V shed 2 bases, J shed 0 bases, and the junction held 4 bases outside the gene matches. The CDR3 runs to 16 residues. In germline, CDR1 is MNHEY, CDR2 SVGEGT. The CDR3 nucleotides are TGTGCCAGCAGTTACGGCGGGAGGTCTAGCACAGATACGCAGTATTTT. Translation: CASSYGGRSSTDTQYF.

The rearrangement links TRBV28 to TRBJ2-7; D call uncertain. Trimming removed 1 base at V and 6 bases at J, with 16 bases between. CDR3 size: 15 residues. Germline V gives CDR1 MDHEN, CDR2 SYDVKM. DNA of the CDR3: TGTGCCAGCAGTTTATTTAGGGAAACTTCTTCCGAGCAGTACTTC. The encoded protein is CASSLFRETSSEQYF.

The rearrangement joins TRBV5-1 to TRBJ2-2, with D maybe TRBD1 (5 bases). The germline gives CDR1 SGHRS, CDR2 YFSETQ. V shed 0 bases and J shed 2 bases, with 8 bases lying between them. The CDR3 length is 15 residues. In nucleotides, the CDR3 is TGCGCCAGCAGCTTGGAGACAGCTAACACCGGGGAGCTGTTTTTT. Translating it yields CASSLETANTGELFF.

This chain links TRBV10-3 with TRBJ2-1; 7 positions agree with TRBD1. This CDR3 comprises 13 residues. With V trimmed by 6 bases and J by 6 bases, 5 bases remained unmatched. Per the germline V gene, CDR1 is ENHRY and CDR2 is SYGVKD. CDR3 protein: CAIRQGPANEQFF. As DNA, the CDR3 is TGTGCCATCAGACAGGGGCCGGCCAATGAGCAGTTCTTC.